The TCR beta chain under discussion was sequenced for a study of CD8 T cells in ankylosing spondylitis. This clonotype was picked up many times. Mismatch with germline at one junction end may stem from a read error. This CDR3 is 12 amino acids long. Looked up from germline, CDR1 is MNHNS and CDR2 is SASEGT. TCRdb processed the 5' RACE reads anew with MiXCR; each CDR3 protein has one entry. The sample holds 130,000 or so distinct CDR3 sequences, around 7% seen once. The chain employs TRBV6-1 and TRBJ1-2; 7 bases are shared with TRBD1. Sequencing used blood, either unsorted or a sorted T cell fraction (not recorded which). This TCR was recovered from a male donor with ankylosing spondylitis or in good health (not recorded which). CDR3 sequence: CASSFEQGRRSF. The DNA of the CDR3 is TGTGCCAGCAGCTTTGAACAGGGGAGGAGGAGCTTC.